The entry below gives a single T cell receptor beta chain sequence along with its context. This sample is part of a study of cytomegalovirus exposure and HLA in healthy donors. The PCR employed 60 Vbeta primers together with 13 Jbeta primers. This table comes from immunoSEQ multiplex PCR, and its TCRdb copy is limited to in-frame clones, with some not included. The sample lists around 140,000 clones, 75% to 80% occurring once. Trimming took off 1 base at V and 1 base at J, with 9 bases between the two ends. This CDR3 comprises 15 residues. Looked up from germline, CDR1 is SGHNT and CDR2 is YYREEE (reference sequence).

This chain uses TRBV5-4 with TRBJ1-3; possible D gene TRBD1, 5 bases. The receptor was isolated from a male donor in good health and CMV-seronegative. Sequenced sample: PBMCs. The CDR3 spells CASSLQGISGNTIYF. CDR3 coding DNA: TGTGCCAGCAGCTTGCAGGGTATATCTGGAAACACCATATATTTT.